The clone carrying this T cell receptor beta chain was found many times. Its antigen is currently unknown. These data belong to a study of human T cells and chemical hapten exposure. The wider study: Patch testing was performed with 0.01% DPC on the upper back, with reading at 6 days. General study results and limits: Relative to control repertoires, expanded TCRs gave rise to significantly more large CDR3 similarity clusters.

In the original workflow: From around 20,000 to 690,000 TCRs were found per sample, with a median of 95,638. TCRdb re-called the RACE reads with MiXCR, one entry per CDR3 protein. TCRdb, not the original authors, processed these V and J calls. This sample yields 39,000 or so distinct CDR3 sequences, of which 4% are seen a single time; 20% to 30% belongs to the top ten. This CDR3 comprises 13 residues. From germline, CDR1 is SGHRS and CDR2 YFSETQ. Trimming left V 4 bases short and J 4 bases short, with 12 bases between. The time point: patch test 1, 2 weeks after DPC sensitization. Sample treatment: therapeutic diphenylcyclopropenone sensitization with weekly scalp DPC. The authors' total RNA extraction used unfractionated whole blood.

This chain uses TRBV5-1 with TRBJ2-7; D remains unclear. Here the sequenced sample was whole blood, taken in connection with sensitization to the hapten diphenylcyclopropenone (DPC). The clonotype was recovered from a man aged 45-65 years with alopecia areata. Some clones in this sample may be carry-over from other donors' samples. The CDR3 loop is CASSPTRAYEQYF. The CDR3 region has the DNA TGCGCCAGCAGCCCGACCCGGGCGTACGAGCAGTACTTC.